The clone carrying this T cell receptor (beta chain) was observed at least ten times. This entry belongs to a study of early T cells in non-severe SARS-CoV-2 infection. TCRdb used MiXCR to reprocess the 5' RACE reads, holding one entry per CDR3 protein. Here the sample spans fewer than 55,000 distinct CDR3 sequences, 4% being singletons. The J segment lost 4 bases and the V segment lost 6 bases, leaving 4 bases of the junction unmatched. The CDR3 sequence is 14 residues long. The germline V gene has CDR1 DFQATT and CDR2 SNEGSKA (reference sequence). The sequence was collected from an adult who was a healthcare worker with PCR-confirmed SARS-CoV-2 infection or an uninfected control (not recorded which). This chain uses TRBV20-1 with TRBJ2-3; TRBD2 aligns across 13 bases. Sequencing used whole blood. The CDR3 DNA follows: TGCAGTGCCGGACTAGCGGGAGCTCCAGATACGCAGTATTTT. Its translation: CSAGLAGAPDTQYF.